Below, 10 T cell receptor beta chains from the same sample are listed, as sequenced in a study of blood T cell repertoires in COVID-19 (dated by TCRdb to 2020 to 2022). Receptor libraries were prepared by the immunoSEQ multiplex PCR assay. TCRdb took this table from immuneACCESS and kept in-frame rearrangements with V and J called. Such tables lack part of the clones; where checked against another copy, unresolved V genes explain under half of the gap, and the rest is unexplained. In this sample the table shows around 170,000 clones, roughly 80% of which occur a single time. The biggest ten clones account for roughly 13% of the sample. What was sequenced was peripheral blood. The receptors were sampled from a man aged 18 to 30 with active or convalescent COVID-19.

The gene calls are TRBV3-1 (or the pseudogene TRBV3-2) and TRBJ2-2, with 10 bases matching TRBD1. V gave up 1 base and J gave up 4 bases; unmatched junction bases: 3. This CDR3 contains 16 residues. Germline CDR1 is LGHDT and CDR2 is YNNKEL (reference sequence). The CDR3 sequence: CASSQVGQGLTGELFF. Here the CDR3 DNA reads TGTGCCAGCAGCCAAGTGGGACAGGGGCTCACCGGGGAGCTGTTTTTT.

The J gene is TRBJ2-7, the V gene TRBV2; D gene unclear. The V gene lost 5 bases and the J gene lost 0 bases, with 5 bases spanning the gap. This CDR3 has 12 amino acids. CDR1 and CDR2 (germline): SNHLY, FYNNEI. The CDR3 sequence is CASSIISYEQYF. DNA of the CDR3: TGTGCCAGCAGTATTATCTCCTACGAGCAGTACTTC. Combining the CDR3 with reference TRBV2 and TRBJ2-7 gives the whole variable domain EPEVTQTPSHQVTQMGQEVILRCVPISNHLYFYWYRQILGQKVEFLVSFYNNEISEKSEIFDDQFSVERPDGSNFTLKIRSTKLEDSAMYFCASSIISYEQYFGPGTRLTVT.

This rearrangement joins TRBV27 to TRBJ1-1; a weak D match, TRBD1 (6 bases). The CDR3 runs to 15 residues. In germline, CDR1 is MNHEY, CDR2 SMNVEV (reference sequence). V was cut by 5 bases and J by 0 bases, with 13 bases left in between. As DNA, the CDR3 is TGTGCCAGCAGTCTACAGGGCCATTTGAACACTGAAGCTTTCTTT. Encoded protein: CASSLQGHLNTEAFF.

This chain links TRBV6-1 with TRBJ1-4; the match to TRBD1 covers 8 bases. The germline V gene encodes CDR1 MNHNS and CDR2 SASEGT. The CDR3 contains 16 residues. V was pared by 4 bases and J by 2 bases, with 6 bases of the junction left unmatched. This CDR3 reads CASSGDRLGTNEKLFF. The CDR3 nucleotides read TGTGCCAGCAGTGGGGACAGGCTTGGCACTAATGAAAAACTGTTTTTT.

This clone was seen more than once but under ten times. The V and J genes are TRBV7-2 and TRBJ1-1; no reliable D call. CDR1 and CDR2 (germline): SGHTA, FQGNSA. Trimming left V 1 base short and J 5 bases short, with 8 bases between. CDR3 length: 13 residues. The CDR3 DNA is TGTGCCAGCAGCTTAGATTTCATGACTGAAGCTTTCTTT. The encoded protein is CASSLDFMTEAFF.

This sequence joins TRBV11-2 and TRBJ2-7; 9 bases align to TRBD2. The J segment lost 6 bases and the V segment lost 6 bases, leaving 3 bases of the junction unmatched. CDR1 SGHAT and CDR2 FQNNGV come from the germline V gene. The CDR3 extends over 12 amino acids. The CDR3 is CASRKAGGEQYF. As DNA, the CDR3 is TGTGCCAGCAGAAAAGCGGGGGGCGAGCAGTACTTC.

CDR3 coding DNA: TGTGCCATTAAGGGGAGGGGCAGGGTGGACACCGGGGAGCTGTTTTTT. Protein sequence: CAIKGRGRVDTGELFF. The rearrangement uses TRBV2 and TRBJ2-2; 7 bases are a match to TRBD2. Trimming at V came to 10 bases and at J to 3 bases, leaving 14 bases not matched to a gene. There are 16 residues in the CDR3. Per germline, CDR1 SNHLY and CDR2 FYNNEI.

CDR3 in amino acids: CASSEALRGGGEQFF. The CDR3 DNA sequence: TGTGCCAGCAGTGAAGCGCTTAGGGGCGGGGGTGAGCAGTTCTTC. This sequence joins TRBV2 and TRBJ2-1, with 7 bases matching TRBD2. V lost 0 bases to trimming and J lost 9 bases; unmatched junction nucleotides: 8. Germline V gives CDR1 SNHLY, CDR2 FYNNEI. The CDR3 is 15 residues long.

The chain carries TRBV18 and TRBJ2-7; D is perhaps TRBD1 (6 bases). The CDR3 totals 16 residues. V lost 1 base and J 2 bases, leaving 15 bases between the germline ends. Germline CDR1 reads KGHSH; CDR2 reads LQKENI. CDR3 amino acids: CASSPLGQGRTYEQYF. The DNA for the CDR3 is TGTGCCAGCTCACCACTTGGGCAGGGGCGAACCTACGAGCAGTACTTC. The full variable domain, in which reference TRBV18 and TRBJ2-7 provide the parts outside the CDR3, is NAGVMQNPRHLVRRRGQEARLRCSPMKGHSHVYWYRQLPEEGLKFMVYLQKENIIDESGMPKERFSAEFPKEGPSILRIQQVVRGDSAAYFCASSPLGQGRTYEQYFGPGTRLTVT.

V gene TRBV28 combines with J gene TRBJ1-3, with 11 nucleotides matching TRBD1. V gave up 6 bases and J gave up 0 bases; unmatched junction bases: 7. Germline lookup yields CDR1 MDHEN and CDR2 SYDVKM. CDR3 size: 17 residues. As DNA, the CDR3 is TGTGCCAGCAGACCAGGACAGGGGGCGCGCTCTGGAAACACCATATATTTT. This encodes CASRPGQGARSGNTIYF.